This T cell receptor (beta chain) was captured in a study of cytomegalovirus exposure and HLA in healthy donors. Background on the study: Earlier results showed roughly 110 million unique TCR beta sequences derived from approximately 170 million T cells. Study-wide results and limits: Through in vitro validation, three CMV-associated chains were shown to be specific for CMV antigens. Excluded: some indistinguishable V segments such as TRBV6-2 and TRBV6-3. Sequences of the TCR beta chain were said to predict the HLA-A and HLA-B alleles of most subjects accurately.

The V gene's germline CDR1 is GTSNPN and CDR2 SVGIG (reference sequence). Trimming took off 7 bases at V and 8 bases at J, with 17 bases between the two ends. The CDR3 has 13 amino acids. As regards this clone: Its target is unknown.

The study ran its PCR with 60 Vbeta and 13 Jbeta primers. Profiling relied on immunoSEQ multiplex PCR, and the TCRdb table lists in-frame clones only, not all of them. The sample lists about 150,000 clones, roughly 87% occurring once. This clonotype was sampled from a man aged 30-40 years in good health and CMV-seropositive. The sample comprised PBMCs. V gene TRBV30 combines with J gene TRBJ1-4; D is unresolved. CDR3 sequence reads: CAFTDFGPEKLFF. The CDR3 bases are TGTGCCTTCACGGACTTCGGTCCGGAAAAACTGTTTTTT.